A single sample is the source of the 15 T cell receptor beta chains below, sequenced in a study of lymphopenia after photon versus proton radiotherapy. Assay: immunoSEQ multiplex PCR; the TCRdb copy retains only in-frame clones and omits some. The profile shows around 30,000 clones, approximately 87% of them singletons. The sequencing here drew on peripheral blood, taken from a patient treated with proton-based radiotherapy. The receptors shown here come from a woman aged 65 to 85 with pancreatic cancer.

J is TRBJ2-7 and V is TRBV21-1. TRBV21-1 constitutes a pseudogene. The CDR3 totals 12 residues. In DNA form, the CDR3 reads TGTGCCAGCAGCGAGGACCCGTACGAGCAGTACTTC. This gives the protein CASSEDPYEQYF.

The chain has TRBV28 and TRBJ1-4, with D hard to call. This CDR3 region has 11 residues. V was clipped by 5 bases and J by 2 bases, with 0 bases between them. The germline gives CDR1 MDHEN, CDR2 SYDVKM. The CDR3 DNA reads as TGTGCCAGCAGTACTAATGAAAAACTGTTTTTT. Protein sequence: CASSTNEKLFF.

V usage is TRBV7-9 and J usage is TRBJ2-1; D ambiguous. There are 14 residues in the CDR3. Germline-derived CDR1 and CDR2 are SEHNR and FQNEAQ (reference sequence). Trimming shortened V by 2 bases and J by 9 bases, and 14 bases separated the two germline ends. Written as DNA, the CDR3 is TGTGCCAGCAGCTTATCCGTCATGAGAGGTGAGCAGTTCTTC. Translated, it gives CASSLSVMRGEQFF.

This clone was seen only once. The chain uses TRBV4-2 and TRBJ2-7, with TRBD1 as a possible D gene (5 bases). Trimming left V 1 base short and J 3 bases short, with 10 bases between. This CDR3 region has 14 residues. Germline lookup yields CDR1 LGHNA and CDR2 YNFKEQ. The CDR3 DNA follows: TGTGCCAGCAGCCAAGGACAGACCCACTACGAGCAGTACTTC. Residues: CASSQGQTHYEQYF.

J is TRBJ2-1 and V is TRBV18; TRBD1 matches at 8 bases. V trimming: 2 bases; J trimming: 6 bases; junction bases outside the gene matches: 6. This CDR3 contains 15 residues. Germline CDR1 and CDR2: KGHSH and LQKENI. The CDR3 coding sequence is TGTGCCAGCTCACCAGACAGGGGTCGAGGCAATGAGCAGTTCTTC. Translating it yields CASSPDRGRGNEQFF.

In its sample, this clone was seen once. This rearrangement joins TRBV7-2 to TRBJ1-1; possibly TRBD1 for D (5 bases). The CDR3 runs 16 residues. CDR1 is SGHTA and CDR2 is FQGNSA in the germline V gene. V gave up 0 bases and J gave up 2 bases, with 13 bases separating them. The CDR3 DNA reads TGTGCCAGCAGCTTAGCGCGGGGCGGGAGAAACACTGAAGCTTTCTTT. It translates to CASSLARGGRNTEAFF.

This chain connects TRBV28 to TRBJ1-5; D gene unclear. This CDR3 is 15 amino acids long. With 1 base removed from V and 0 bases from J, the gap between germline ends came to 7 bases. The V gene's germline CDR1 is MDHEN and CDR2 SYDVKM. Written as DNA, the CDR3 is TGTGCCAGCAGTTTATTCACAGATAGCAATCAGCCCCAGCATTTT. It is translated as CASSLFTDSNQPQHF.

The CDR3 loop is CASKVGTNTYNSPLHF. For the CDR3, the DNA is TGTGCCAGCAAAGTTGGGACAAACACCTATAATTCACCCCTCCACTTT. This chain links TRBV27 with TRBJ1-6, with D possibly being TRBD1 (6 bases). The germline gives CDR1 MNHEY, CDR2 SMNVEV (reference sequence). This CDR3 contains 16 residues. Trimming removed 7 bases from V and 2 bases from J, with 15 bases in between.

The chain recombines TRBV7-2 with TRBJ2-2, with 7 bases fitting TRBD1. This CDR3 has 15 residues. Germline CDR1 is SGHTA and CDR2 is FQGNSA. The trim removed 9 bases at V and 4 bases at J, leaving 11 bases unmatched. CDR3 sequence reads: CASMYRGIGTGELFF. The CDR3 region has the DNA TGTGCCAGTATGTACAGGGGAATTGGCACCGGGGAGCTGTTTTTT.

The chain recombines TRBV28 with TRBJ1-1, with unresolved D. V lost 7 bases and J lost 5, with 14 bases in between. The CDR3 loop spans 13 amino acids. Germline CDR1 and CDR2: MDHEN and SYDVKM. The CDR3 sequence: CASTPRAATEAFF. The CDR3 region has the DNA TGTGCCAGCACCCCAAGGGCGGCGACTGAAGCTTTCTTT.

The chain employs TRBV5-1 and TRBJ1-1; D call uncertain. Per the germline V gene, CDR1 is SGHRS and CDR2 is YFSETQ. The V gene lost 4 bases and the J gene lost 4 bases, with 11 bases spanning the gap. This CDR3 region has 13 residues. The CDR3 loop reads CASSVSSGTEAFF. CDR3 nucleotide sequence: TGCGCCAGCAGCGTTTCCTCGGGCACTGAAGCTTTCTTT.

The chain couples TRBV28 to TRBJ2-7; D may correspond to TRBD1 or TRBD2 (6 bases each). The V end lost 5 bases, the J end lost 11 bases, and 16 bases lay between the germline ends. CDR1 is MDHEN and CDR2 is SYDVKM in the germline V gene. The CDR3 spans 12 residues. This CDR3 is CASSRGTNLKYF. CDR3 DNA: TGTGCCAGCAGTCGCGGGACAAATCTAAAGTACTTC.

CDR3 DNA: TGTGCCTGGACCTCTTCGGACGGATATTATGGCTACACCTTC. This codes for CAWTSSDGYYGYTF. The chain joins TRBV30 to TRBJ1-2; the D is unclear. CDR1 and CDR2 (germline): GTSNPN, SVGIG (reference sequence). Trimming took off 4 bases at V and 5 bases at J, with 17 bases between the two ends. The CDR3 covers 14 residues. The full variable domain, in which reference TRBV30 and TRBJ1-2 provide the parts outside the CDR3, is SQTIHQWPATLVQPVGSPLSLECTVEGTSNPNLYWYRQAAGRGLQLLFYSVGIGQISSEVPQNLSASRPQDRQFILSSKKLLLSDSGFYLCAWTSSDGYYGYTFGSGTRLTVV.

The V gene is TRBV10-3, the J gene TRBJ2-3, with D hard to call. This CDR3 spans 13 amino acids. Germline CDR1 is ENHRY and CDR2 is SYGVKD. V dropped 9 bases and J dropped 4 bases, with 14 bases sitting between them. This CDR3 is CAITNQMADTQYF. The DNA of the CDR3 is TGTGCCATAACCAACCAGATGGCAGATACGCAGTATTTT.

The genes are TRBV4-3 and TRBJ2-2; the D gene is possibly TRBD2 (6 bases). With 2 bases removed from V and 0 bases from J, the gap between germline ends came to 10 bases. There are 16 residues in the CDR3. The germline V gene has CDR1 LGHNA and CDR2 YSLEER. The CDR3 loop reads CASSQWAGTNTGELFF. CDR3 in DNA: TGCGCCAGCAGCCAATGGGCGGGAACGAACACCGGGGAGCTGTTTTTT.